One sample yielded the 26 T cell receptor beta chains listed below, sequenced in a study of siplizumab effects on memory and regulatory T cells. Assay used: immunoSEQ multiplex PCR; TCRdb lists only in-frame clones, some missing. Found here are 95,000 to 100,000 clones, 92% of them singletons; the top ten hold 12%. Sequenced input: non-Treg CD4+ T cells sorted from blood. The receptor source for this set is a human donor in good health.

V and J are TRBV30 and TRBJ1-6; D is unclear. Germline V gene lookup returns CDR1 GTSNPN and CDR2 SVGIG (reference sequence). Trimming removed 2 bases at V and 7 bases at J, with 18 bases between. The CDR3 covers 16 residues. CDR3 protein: CAWSSTRRLGNSPLHF. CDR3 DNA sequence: TGTGCCTGGAGTTCGACCAGAAGGCTCGGGAATTCACCCCTCCACTTT.

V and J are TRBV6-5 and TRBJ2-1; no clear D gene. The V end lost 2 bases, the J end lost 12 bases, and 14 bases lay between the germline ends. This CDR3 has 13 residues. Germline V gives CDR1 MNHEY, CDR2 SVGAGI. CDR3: CASSYLGLFGQFF. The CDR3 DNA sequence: TGTGCCAGCAGTTACCTCGGCTTGTTCGGGCAGTTCTTC.

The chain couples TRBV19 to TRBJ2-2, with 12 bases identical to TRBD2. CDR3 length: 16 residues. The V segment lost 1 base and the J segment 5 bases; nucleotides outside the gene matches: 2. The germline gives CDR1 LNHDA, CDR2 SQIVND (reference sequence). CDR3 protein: CASSIGTSGMTGELFF. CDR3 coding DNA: TGTGCCAGTAGTATAGGGACTAGCGGGATGACCGGGGAGCTGTTTTTT.

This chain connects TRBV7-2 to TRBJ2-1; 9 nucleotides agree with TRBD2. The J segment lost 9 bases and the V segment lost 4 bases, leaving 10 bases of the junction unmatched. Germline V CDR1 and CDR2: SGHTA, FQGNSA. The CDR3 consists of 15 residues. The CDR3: CASSSRAGGGREQFF. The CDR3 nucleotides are TGTGCCAGCAGCTCCCGGGCGGGAGGGGGCCGTGAGCAGTTCTTC.

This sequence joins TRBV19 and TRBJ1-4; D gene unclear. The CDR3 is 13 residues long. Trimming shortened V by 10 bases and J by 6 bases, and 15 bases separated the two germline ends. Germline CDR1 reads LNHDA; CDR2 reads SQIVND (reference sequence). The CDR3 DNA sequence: TGTGCCACCCAAGAAGGGTCCGATGAAAAACTGTTTTTT. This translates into CATQEGSDEKLFF. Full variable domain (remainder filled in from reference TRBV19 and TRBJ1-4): DGGITQSPKYLFRKEGQNVTLSCEQNLNHDAMYWYRQDPGQGLRLIYYSQIVNDFQKGDIAEGYSVSREKKESFPLTVTSAQKNPTAFYLCATQEGSDEKLFFGSGTQLSVL.

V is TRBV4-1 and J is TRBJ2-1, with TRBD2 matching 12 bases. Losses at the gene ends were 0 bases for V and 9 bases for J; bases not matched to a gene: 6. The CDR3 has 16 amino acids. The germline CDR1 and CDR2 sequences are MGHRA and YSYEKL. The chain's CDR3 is CASSQDPSGRAFEQFF. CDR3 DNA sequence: TGCGCCAGCAGCCAAGATCCTAGCGGGAGGGCCTTTGAGCAGTTCTTC.

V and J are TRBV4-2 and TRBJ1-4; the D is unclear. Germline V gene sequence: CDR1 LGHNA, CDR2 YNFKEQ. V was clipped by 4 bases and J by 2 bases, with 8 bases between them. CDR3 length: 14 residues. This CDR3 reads CASSPGPTNEKLFF. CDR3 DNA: TGTGCCAGCAGCCCCGGGCCTACTAATGAAAAACTGTTTTTT.

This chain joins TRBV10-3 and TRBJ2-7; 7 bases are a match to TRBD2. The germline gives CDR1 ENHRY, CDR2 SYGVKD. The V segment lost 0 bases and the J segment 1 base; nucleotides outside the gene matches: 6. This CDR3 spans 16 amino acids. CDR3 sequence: CAISESLAGASYEQYF. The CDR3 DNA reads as TGTGCCATCAGTGAGTCTCTTGCGGGAGCTTCCTACGAGCAGTACTTC.

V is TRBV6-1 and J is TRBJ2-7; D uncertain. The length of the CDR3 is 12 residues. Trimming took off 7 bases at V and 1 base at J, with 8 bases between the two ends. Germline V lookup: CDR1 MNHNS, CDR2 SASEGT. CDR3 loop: CASTLPSYEQYF. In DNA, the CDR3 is TGTGCCAGCACTCTCCCTTCCTACGAGCAGTACTTC.

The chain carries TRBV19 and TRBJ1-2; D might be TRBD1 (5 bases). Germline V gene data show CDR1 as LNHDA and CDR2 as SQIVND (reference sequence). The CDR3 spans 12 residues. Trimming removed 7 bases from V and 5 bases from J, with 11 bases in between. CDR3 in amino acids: CASTSGGYGYTF. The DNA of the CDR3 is TGTGCCAGTACCTCGGGGGGGTATGGCTACACCTTC.

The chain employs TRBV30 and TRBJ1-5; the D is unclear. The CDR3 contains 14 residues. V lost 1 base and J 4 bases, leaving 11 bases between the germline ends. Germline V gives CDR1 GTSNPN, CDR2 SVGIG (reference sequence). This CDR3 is CAWSARVFNQPQHF. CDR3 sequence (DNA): TGTGCCTGGAGTGCCCGGGTCTTTAATCAGCCCCAGCATTTT.

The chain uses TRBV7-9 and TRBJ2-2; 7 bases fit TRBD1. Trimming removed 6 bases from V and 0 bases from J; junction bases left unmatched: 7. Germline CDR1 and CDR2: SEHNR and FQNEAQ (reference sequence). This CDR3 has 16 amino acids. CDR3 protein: CASRATGTANTGELFF. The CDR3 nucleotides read TGTGCCAGCAGGGCCACCGGGACAGCGAACACCGGGGAGCTGTTTTTT.

CDR3 loop: CASTRGGGEQFF. The CDR3 nucleotides are TGTGCCAGCACCCGAGGGGGCGGTGAGCAGTTCTTC. The V call is TRBV6-5, the J call TRBJ2-1; 7 bases line up with TRBD1. Looked up from germline, CDR1 is MNHEY and CDR2 is SVGAGI. After removal of 7 bases from V and 9 bases from J, the junction contained 6 bases not matched to a gene. This CDR3 contains 12 residues.

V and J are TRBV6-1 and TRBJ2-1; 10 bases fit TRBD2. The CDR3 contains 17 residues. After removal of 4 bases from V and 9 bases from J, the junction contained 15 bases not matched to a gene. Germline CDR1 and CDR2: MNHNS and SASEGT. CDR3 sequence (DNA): TGTGCCAGCAGTGCCCTCCGGGCTAGCGGGAGTTTTGGTGAGCAGTTCTTC. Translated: CASSALRASGSFGEQFF.

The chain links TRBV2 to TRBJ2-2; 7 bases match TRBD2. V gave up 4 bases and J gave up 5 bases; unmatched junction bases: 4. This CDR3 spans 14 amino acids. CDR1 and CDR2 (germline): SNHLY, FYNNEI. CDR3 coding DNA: TGTGCCAGCAGTGCTAGCGGTTATACCGGGGAGCTGTTTTTT. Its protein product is CASSASGYTGELFF.

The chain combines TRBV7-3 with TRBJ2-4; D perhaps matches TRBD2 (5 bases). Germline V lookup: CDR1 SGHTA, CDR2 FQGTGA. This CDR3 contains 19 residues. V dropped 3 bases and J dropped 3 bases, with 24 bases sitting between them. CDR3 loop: CASSFLLGRRKIDKNIQYF. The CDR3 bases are TGTGCCAGCAGCTTCCTCCTCGGACGGAGGAAGATTGACAAAAACATTCAGTACTTC.

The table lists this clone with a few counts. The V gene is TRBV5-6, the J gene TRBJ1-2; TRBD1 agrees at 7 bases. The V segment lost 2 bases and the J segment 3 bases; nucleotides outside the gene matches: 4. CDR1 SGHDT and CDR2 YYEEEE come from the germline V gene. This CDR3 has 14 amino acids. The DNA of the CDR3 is TGTGCCAGCAGCTTAGTAGGGGGCGACTATGGCTACACCTTC. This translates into CASSLVGGDYGYTF.

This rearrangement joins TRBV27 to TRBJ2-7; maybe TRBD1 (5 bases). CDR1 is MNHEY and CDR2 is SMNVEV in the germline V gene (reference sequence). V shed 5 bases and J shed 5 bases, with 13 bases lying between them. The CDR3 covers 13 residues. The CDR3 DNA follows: TGTGCCAGCAGTCCCCGATGGGGCCACGAGCAGTACTTC. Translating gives CASSPRWGHEQYF.

CDR3 amino acids: CASSIDHVRTEAFF. In DNA form, the CDR3 reads TGTGCCAGTAGTATAGATCACGTTAGGACTGAAGCTTTCTTT. This rearrangement joins TRBV19 to TRBJ1-1; no definite D call. CDR1 is LNHDA and CDR2 is SQIVND in the germline V gene (reference sequence). Trimming left V 0 bases short and J 5 bases short, with 10 bases between. This CDR3 comprises 14 residues.

CDR3 coding DNA: TGCGCCAGCGGAGGGACTGGTCGACTGGGGGAGACCCAGTACTTC. Translated, it gives CASGGTGRLGETQYF. The chain couples TRBV4-1 to TRBJ2-5; D might be TRBD2 (6 bases). The CDR3 runs to 15 residues. The V gene lost 8 bases and the J gene lost 5 bases, with 21 bases spanning the gap. From germline, CDR1 is MGHRA and CDR2 YSYEKL.

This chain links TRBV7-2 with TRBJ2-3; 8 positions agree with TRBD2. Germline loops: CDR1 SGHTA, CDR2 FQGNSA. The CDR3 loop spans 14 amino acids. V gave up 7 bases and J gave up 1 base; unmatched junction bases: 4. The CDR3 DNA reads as TGTGCCAGCAAGCGGGAGTTCGGCACAGATACGCAGTATTTT. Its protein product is CASKREFGTDTQYF.

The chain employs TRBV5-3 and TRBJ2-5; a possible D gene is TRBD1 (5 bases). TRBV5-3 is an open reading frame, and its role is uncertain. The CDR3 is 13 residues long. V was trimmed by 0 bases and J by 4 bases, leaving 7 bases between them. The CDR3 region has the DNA TGTGCCAGAAGCTTGGTAGGGGCAGAGACCCAGTACTTC. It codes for CARSLVGAETQYF.

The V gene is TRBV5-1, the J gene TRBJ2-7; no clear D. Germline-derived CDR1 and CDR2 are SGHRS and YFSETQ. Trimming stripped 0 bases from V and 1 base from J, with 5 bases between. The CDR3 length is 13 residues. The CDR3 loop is CASSLAQSYEQYF. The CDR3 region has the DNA TGCGCCAGCAGCTTGGCGCAGTCCTACGAGCAGTACTTC.

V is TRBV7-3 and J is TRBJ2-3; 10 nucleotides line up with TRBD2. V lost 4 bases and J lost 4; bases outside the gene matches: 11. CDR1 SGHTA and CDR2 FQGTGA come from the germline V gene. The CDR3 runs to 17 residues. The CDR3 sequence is CASSSAIAGGGADTQYF. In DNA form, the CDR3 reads TGTGCCAGCAGCTCCGCAATAGCGGGAGGAGGCGCAGATACGCAGTATTTT.

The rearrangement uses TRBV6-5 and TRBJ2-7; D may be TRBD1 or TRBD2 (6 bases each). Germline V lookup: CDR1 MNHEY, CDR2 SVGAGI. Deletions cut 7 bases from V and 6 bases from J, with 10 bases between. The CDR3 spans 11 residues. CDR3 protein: CASTGEVEQYF. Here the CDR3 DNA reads TGTGCCAGCACAGGGGAGGTCGAGCAGTACTTC.

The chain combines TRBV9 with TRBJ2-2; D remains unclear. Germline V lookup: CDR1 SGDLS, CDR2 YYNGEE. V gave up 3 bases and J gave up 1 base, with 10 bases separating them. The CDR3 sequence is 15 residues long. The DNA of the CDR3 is TGTGCCAGCAGCGGGGGAACAGAGAACACCGGGGAGCTGTTTTTT. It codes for CASSGGTENTGELFF.